Detailed here is one T cell receptor (beta chain). Per the original data handling: For nucleated cells, counts were estimated from reference gene primer amplification. The table came from immunoSEQ multiplex PCR; TCRdb's copy has only in-frame clones and leaves some out. That table is the source of V, J and clone size, and D and trimming were worked out from the DNA. The data hold some 97,000 clones, with about nine tenths observed a single time. Germline CDR1 is LNHDA and CDR2 is SQIVND (reference sequence). The J segment lost 2 bases and the V segment lost 8 bases, leaving 2 bases of the junction unmatched. The CDR3 is 13 amino acids. The data stem from a study of blood T cell repertoires in COVID-19. Looking at the study overall: The United States, Italy and Spain supplied acute and convalescent COVID-19 samples. T cells, B-cell-depleted T cells, or PBMCs provided the cDNA or gDNA that served as material.

The clonotype comes from a man in his fifties or sixties with acute or convalescent COVID-19. This chain connects TRBV19 to TRBJ1-2, with 10 bases matching TRBD1. Input material: peripheral blood. In nucleotides, the CDR3 is TGTGCCAGTCGGGACAGGGGAAACTATGGCTACACCTTC. This encodes CASRDRGNYGYTF.